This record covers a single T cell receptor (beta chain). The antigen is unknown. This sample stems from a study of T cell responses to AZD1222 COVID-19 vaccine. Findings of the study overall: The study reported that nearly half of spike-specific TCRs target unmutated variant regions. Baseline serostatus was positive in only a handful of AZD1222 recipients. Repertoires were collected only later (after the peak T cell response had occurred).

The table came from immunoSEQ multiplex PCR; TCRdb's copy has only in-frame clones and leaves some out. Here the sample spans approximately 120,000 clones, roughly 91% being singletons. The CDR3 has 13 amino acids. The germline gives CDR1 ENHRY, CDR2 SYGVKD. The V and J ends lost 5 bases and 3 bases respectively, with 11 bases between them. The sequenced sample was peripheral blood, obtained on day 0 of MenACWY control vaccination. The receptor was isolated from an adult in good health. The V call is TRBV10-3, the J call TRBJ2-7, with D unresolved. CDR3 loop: CAISSGSGYEQYF. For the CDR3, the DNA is TGTGCCATCAGTTCCGGGTCAGGCTACGAGCAGTACTTC.